This T cell receptor beta chain was captured in a study of T-cell memory formation after mild COVID-19. About the study: TCR clusters largely stayed donor specific.

Study conclusions and caveats: CD4/CD8 balance characterized clones contracting day 15 to 85, and CD4+ skew characterized later expanders. Shrinking CD4+ clones resided mostly in CM and EM, and CD8+ ones in EMRA.

TCR alpha and TCR beta cDNA libraries with sample barcodes and UMIs came from 5'RACE using constant-segment primers. TCRdb re-called the 5' RACE reads through MiXCR, storing one row per CDR3 protein. The sample lists 400,000 or so distinct CDR3 sequences; roughly 20% were seen once. With V trimmed by 4 bases and J by 4 bases, 9 bases remained unmatched. This CDR3 is built from 16 residues. From germline, CDR1 is SGHVS and CDR2 FQNEAQ. Details on this clonotype: Its antigen is unknown.

This chain joins TRBV7-8 and TRBJ2-7; 11 bases line up with TRBD2. The material sequenced was PBMCs or a T cell subset sorted from them (not recorded which). The sequence derives from an adult woman who had mild COVID-19 (a few samples of this study predate the infection). Cell type and time point are not known. CDR3 protein: CASSSPLAGGSYEQYF. Written as DNA, the CDR3 is TGTGCCAGCAGCTCGCCCCTAGCGGGAGGATCTTACGAGCAGTACTTC.